The source of this T cell receptor beta chain is a study of neurological immune-mediated disorders. Findings and caveats of the study: One related-CDR3 cluster, found by phylogenetic grouping, held repertoires of 18 of 34 multiple sclerosis patients and is a possible signature.

The V and J ends lost 6 bases and 2 bases respectively, with 11 bases between them. Germline-derived CDR1 and CDR2 are GTSNPN and SVGIG (reference sequence). The length of the CDR3 is 13 residues. Via MiXCR, TCRdb re-called the 5' RACE reads, giving one row per CDR3 protein. The table lists approximately 66,000 distinct CDR3 sequences, around 3.3% of them singletons, with under 4.5% in the top ten. Many counts were recorded for this clonotype. The antigen is not known. The gene calls are TRBV30 and TRBJ1-5; D remains unclear. The receptor was derived from a man aged 40-49 years with multiple sclerosis. Sequencing was performed on PBMCs. CDR3: CACSSRGNQPQHF. CDR3 nucleotide sequence: TGTGCCTGTTCGTCCCGAGGCAATCAGCCCCAGCATTTT.